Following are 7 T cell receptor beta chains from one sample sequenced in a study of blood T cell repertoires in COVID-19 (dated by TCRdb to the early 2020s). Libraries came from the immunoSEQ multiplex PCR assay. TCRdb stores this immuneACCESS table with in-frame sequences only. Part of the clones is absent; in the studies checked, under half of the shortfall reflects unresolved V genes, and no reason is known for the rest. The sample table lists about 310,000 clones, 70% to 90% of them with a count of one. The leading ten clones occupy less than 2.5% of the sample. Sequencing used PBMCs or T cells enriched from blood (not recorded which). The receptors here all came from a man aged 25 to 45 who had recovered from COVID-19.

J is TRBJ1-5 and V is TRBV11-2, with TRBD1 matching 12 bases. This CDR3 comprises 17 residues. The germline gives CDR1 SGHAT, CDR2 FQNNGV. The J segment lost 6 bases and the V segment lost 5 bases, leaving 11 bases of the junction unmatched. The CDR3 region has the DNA TGTGCCAGCAGCCTCAATTGGGGGACAGGGGGCAGTCAGCCCCAGCATTTT. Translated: CASSLNWGTGGSQPQHF.

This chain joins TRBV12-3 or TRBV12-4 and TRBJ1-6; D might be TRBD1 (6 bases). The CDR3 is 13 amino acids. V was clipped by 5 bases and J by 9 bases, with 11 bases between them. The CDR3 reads CASSRQVGSPLHF. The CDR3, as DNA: TGTGCCAGCAGTAGACAGGTTGGTTCACCCCTCCACTTT.

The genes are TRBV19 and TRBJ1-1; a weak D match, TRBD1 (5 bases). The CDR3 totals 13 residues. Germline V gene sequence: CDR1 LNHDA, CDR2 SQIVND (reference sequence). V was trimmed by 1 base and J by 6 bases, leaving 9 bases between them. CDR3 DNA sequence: TGTGCCAGTAGTATAGGAGTAGGGGCTGAAGCTTTCTTT. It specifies CASSIGVGAEAFF.

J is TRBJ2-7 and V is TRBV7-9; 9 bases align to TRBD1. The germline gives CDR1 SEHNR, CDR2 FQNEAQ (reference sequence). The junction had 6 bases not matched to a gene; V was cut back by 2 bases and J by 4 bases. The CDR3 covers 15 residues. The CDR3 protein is CASSLYRGHAYEQYF. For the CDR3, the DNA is TGTGCCAGCAGCTTATACAGGGGGCATGCGTACGAGCAGTACTTC.

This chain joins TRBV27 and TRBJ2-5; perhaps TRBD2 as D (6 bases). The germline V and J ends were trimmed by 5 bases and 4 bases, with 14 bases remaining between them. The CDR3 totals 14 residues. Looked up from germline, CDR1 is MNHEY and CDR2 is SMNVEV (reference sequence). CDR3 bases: TGTGCCAGCAGTCCCGGGACTCGTGGAGAGACCCAGTACTTC. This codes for CASSPGTRGETQYF.

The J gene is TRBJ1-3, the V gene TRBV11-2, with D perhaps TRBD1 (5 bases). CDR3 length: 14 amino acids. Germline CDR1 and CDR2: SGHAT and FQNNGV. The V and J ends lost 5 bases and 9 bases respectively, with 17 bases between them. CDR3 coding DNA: TGTGCCAGCAGCCACACCAGGGATTTTGGCACCATATATTTT. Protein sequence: CASSHTRDFGTIYF.

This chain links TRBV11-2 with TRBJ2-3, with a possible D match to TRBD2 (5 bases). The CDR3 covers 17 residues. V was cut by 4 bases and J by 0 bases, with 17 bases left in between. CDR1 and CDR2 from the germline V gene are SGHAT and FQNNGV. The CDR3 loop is CASSSDGQWTSTDTQYF. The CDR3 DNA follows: TGTGCCAGCAGCTCCGATGGGCAGTGGACTAGCACAGATACGCAGTATTTT. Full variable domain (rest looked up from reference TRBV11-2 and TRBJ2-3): EAGVAQSPRYKIIEKRQSVAFWCNPISGHATLYWYQQILGQGPKLLIQFQNNGVVDDSQLPKDRFSAERLKGVDSTLKIQPAKLEDSAVYLCASSSDGQWTSTDTQYFGPGTRLTVL.